This T cell receptor (beta chain) was observed in a study of monozygotic twins with inflammatory bowel disease. As to this clonotype: The antigen remains unidentified.

Added by template switching were UMIs that each held a 6-nucleotide sample barcode. Two nested PCRs, roughly 16 and 10 cycles, amplified TCRalpha and TCRbeta cDNA. Each CDR3 protein gets one entry in TCRdb, which reprocessed the 5' RACE reads and gives no DNA. This sample's table reports 300,000 to 350,000 distinct CDR3 sequences. Overall study findings and caveats: Support for any single strong IBD-associated signal or clonotype was not found.

Looked up from germline, CDR1 is SGHDT and CDR2 is YYEEEE. There are 14 residues in the CDR3. The chain recombines TRBV5-6 with TRBJ2-3. The material sequenced was blood. The sequence was collected from a human donor with ulcerative colitis or Crohn's disease, or a healthy co-twin of an affected twin (not recorded which). Here the CDR3 reads CTSSWTSGWDTQYF.